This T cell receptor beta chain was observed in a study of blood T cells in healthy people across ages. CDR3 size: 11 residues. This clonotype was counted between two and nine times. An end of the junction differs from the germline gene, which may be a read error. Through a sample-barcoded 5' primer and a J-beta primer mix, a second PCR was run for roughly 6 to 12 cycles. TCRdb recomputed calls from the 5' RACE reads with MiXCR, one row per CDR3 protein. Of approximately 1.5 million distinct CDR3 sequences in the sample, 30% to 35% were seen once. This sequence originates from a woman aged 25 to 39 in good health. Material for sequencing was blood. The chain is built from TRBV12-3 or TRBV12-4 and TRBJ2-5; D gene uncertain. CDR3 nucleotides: TGTGCCGGCAGTCCCAGTGGAGAGCAGTACTTC. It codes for CAGSPSGEQYF.